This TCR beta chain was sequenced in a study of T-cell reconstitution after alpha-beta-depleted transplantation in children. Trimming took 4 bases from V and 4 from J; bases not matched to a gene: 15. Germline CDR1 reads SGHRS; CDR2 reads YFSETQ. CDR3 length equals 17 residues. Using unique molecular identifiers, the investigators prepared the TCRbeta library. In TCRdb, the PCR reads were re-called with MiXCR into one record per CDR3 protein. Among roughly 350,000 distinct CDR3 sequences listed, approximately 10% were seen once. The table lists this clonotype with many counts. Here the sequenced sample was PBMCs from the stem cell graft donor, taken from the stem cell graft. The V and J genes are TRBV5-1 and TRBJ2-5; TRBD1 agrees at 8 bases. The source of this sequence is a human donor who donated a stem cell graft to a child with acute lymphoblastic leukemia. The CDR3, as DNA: TGCGCCAGCAGCCTGGGTACGACAGGGGTAGATGGAGAGACCCAGTACTTC. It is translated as CASSLGTTGVDGETQYF.